Each of the 19 T cell receptor beta chains below was sequenced from the same sample in a study of PD-L1 blockade in urothelial cancer. Time point indicated: pretreatment peripheral blood. Assay used: immunoSEQ multiplex PCR; TCRdb lists only in-frame clones, some missing. The sample holds under 95,000 clones, less than 90% seen once. This specimen was PBMCs, taken around atezolizumab (anti-PD-L1) treatment. These receptors were taken from a man aged 60 to 69 with urothelial cancer.

This chain connects TRBV19 to TRBJ2-3, with 7 bases that match TRBD2. Trimming removed 5 bases from V and 3 bases from J; junction bases left unmatched: 5. The CDR3 covers 14 residues. Germline V lookup: CDR1 LNHDA, CDR2 SQIVND (reference sequence). The CDR3 loop reads CASSPSGGTDTQYF. The CDR3 DNA reads TGTGCCAGTAGTCCTTCCGGGGGGACAGATACGCAGTATTTT.

The CDR3 DNA reads as TGTGCCAGCTCACCTGGGGGGAGAATTAATACGCAGTATTTT. Its translation is CASSPGGRINTQYF. The V and J genes are TRBV18 and TRBJ2-3, with TRBD2 as a possible D gene (6 bases). The CDR3 extends over 14 amino acids. The V gene's germline CDR1 is KGHSH and CDR2 LQKENI. V was shortened by 3 bases and J by 7 bases, with 14 bases between the two germline ends.

The chain combines TRBV29-1 with TRBJ1-1; 7 bases align to TRBD1. Germline V gives CDR1 SQVTM, CDR2 ANQGSEA. CDR3 length equals 12 residues. V dropped 6 bases and J dropped 5; count of bases not matched to a gene: 6. This chain's CDR3 is CSVKQGFTEAFF. The CDR3 coding sequence is TGCAGCGTCAAACAGGGGTTTACTGAAGCTTTCTTT.

The chain has TRBV19 and TRBJ1-1; D is possibly TRBD1 (5 bases). Germline loops: CDR1 LNHDA, CDR2 SQIVND (reference sequence). CDR3 length equals 13 residues. V was clipped by 2 bases and J by 11 bases, with 15 bases between them. The CDR3 nucleotides read TGTGCCAGTAGTATACTGGGGGGAGGGTCGGCTTTCTTT. Translating gives CASSILGGGSAFF.

J is TRBJ1-1 and V is TRBV7-3; the D gene is possibly TRBD1 (5 bases). The germline V gene encodes CDR1 SGHTA and CDR2 FQGTGA. The germline V and J ends were trimmed by 5 bases and 7 bases, with 14 bases remaining between them. The CDR3 length is 13 residues. The CDR3 sequence is CASSPAGALEAFF. The CDR3 DNA follows: TGTGCCAGCAGCCCTGCTGGGGCTCTTGAAGCTTTCTTT.

J is TRBJ2-5 and V is TRBV5-1; D call uncertain. V was cut by 0 bases and J by 2 bases, with 8 bases left in between. CDR1 is SGHRS, CDR2 YFSETQ, per germline. There are 14 residues in the CDR3. This chain's CDR3 is CASSLVGPQETQYF. CDR3 DNA: TGCGCCAGCAGCTTGGTGGGCCCACAAGAGACCCAGTACTTC.

This chain connects TRBV7-9 to TRBJ1-5; D might be TRBD1 (5 bases). V shed 4 bases and J shed 0 bases, with 7 bases lying between them. The CDR3 runs 14 residues. The germline V gene has CDR1 SEHNR and CDR2 FQNEAQ (reference sequence). CDR3: CASSSGYSNQPQHF. In nucleotides, the CDR3 is TGTGCCAGCAGCTCAGGGTATAGCAATCAGCCCCAGCATTTT.

The chain recombines TRBV29-1 with TRBJ1-3, with 7 bases that match TRBD1. The germline V gene encodes CDR1 SQVTM and CDR2 ANQGSEA. This CDR3 region has 13 residues. V dropped 4 bases and J dropped 4; count of bases not matched to a gene: 4. CDR3 sequence reads: CSVVTGSGNTIYF. Here the CDR3 DNA reads TGCAGCGTTGTGACAGGGTCAGGAAACACCATATATTTT.

The chain links TRBV7-2 to TRBJ1-5; D uncertain. From germline, CDR1 is SGHTA and CDR2 FQGNSA. The CDR3 consists of 13 residues. Trimming removed 4 bases from V and 10 bases from J, with 14 bases in between. The CDR3 region is CASSSEGSSPQHF. The CDR3 DNA follows: TGTGCCAGCAGCTCGGAAGGGAGTTCACCCCAGCATTTT. The whole variable domain, remainder taken from reference TRBV7-2 and TRBJ1-5, is GAGVSQSPSNKVTEKGKDVELRCDPISGHTALYWYRQSLGQGLEFLIYFQGNSAPDKSGLPSDRFSAERTGGSVSTLTIQRTQQEDSAVYLCASSSEGSSPQHFGDGTRLSIL.

This clone was seen more than once but under ten times. The genes are TRBV7-9 and TRBJ1-2, with 7 positions matching TRBD1. The J segment lost 8 bases and the V segment lost 6 bases, leaving 9 bases of the junction unmatched. This CDR3 region has 13 residues. Looked up from germline, CDR1 is SEHNR and CDR2 is FQNEAQ (reference sequence). The CDR3 DNA reads TGTGCCAGCAGAGATACAGGGGTAGGCGGCTACACCTTC. Translated: CASRDTGVGGYTF.

The chain links TRBV28 to TRBJ2-4; no clear D. The CDR3 spans 15 residues. Germline V CDR1 and CDR2: MDHEN, SYDVKM. Trimming stripped 4 bases from V and 0 bases from J, with 10 bases between. The CDR3 DNA follows: TGTGCCAGCAGTTCCCAGCAGCGAGCCAAAAACATTCAGTACTTC. Protein: CASSSQQRAKNIQYF.

The J gene is TRBJ2-3, the V gene TRBV6-1, with 12 bases matching TRBD2. The V segment lost 7 bases and the J segment 6 bases; nucleotides outside the gene matches: 8. The CDR3 totals 15 residues. Germline loops: CDR1 MNHNS, CDR2 SASEGT. This CDR3 reads CASTILAGGADTQYF. The CDR3 nucleotides are TGTGCCAGCACTATACTAGCGGGGGGCGCGGATACGCAGTATTTT.

In nucleotides, the CDR3 is TGTGCCAGCTCGCCGGTCGGGAGCACAGATACGCAGTATTTT. This codes for CASSPVGSTDTQYF. The chain carries TRBV2 and TRBJ2-3; D not certain. Germline CDR1 SNHLY, CDR2 FYNNEI. This CDR3 is 14 amino acids long. V lost 8 bases and J lost 0, with 12 bases in between.

This clone was picked up one time. Additional DNA sequences in this sample encode the identical CDR3. The chain joins TRBV19 to TRBJ1-3; 8 bases are shared with TRBD1. CDR1 LNHDA and CDR2 SQIVND come from the germline V gene (reference sequence). The CDR3 has 16 residues. V dropped 7 bases and J dropped 4; count of bases not matched to a gene: 12. CDR3 protein: CASTLHDRGKGNTIYF. CDR3 nucleotides: TGTGCCAGTACCTTGCACGACAGGGGCAAAGGAAACACCATATATTTT.

The V gene is TRBV5-6, the J gene TRBJ2-3, with 13 bases lining up with TRBD2. Unmatched junction bases numbered 4, after V lost 3 bases and J lost 3 bases. CDR1 SGHDT and CDR2 YYEEEE come from the germline V gene. This CDR3 is 16 amino acids long. The CDR3 spells CASSWGTSGETDTQYF. The CDR3, as DNA: TGTGCCAGCAGCTGGGGGACTAGCGGGGAGACAGATACGCAGTATTTT. The full variable domain, rest sourced from reference TRBV5-6 and TRBJ2-3, is DAGVTQSPTHLIKTRGQQVTLRCSPKSGHDTVSWYQQALGQGPQFIFQYYEEEERQRGNFPDRFSGHQFPNYSSELNVNALLLGDSALYLCASSWGTSGETDTQYFGPGTRLTVL.

The chain is built from TRBV7-8 and TRBJ1-2; 10 bases match TRBD1. This CDR3 is 18 amino acids long. J lost 2 bases, V lost 1 base, and 10 bases had no gene match. CDR1 SGHVS and CDR2 FQNEAQ come from the germline V gene. In DNA form, the CDR3 reads TGTGCCAGCAGCTTAGGGCTAGGACAGGGGGTTCGGAACTATGGCTACACCTTC. Translation gives CASSLGLGQGVRNYGYTF. Supplemented by reference TRBV7-8 and TRBJ1-2, the full variable domain reads GAGVSQSPRYKVAKRGQDVALRCDPISGHVSLFWYQQALGQGPEFLTYFQNEAQLDKSGLPSDRFFAERPEGSVSTLKIQRTQQEDSAVYLCASSLGLGQGVRNYGYTFGSGTRLTVV.

The chain links TRBV7-9 to TRBJ2-3, with D possibly TRBD1 on 5 matching bases. Trimming cost V 2 bases and J 2 bases, with 8 bases left between them. The CDR3 is 14 residues long. Germline CDR1 is SEHNR and CDR2 is FQNEAQ (reference sequence). CDR3 residues: CASSLRQYTDTQYF. CDR3 nucleotide sequence: TGTGCCAGCAGCTTAAGACAGTACACAGATACGCAGTATTTT. Combining the CDR3 with reference TRBV7-9 and TRBJ2-3 gives the whole variable domain DTGVSQNPRHKITKRGQNVTFRCDPISEHNRLYWYRQTLGQGPEFLTYFQNEAQLEKSRLLSDRFSAERPKGSFSTLEIQRTEQGDSAMYLCASSLRQYTDTQYFGPGTRLTVL.

The chain uses TRBV28 and TRBJ2-3; perhaps TRBD2 as D (6 bases). CDR1 is MDHEN, CDR2 SYDVKM, per germline. The CDR3 consists of 11 residues. The germline V and J ends were trimmed by 6 bases and 14 bases, with 15 bases remaining between them. The CDR3 DNA is TGTGCCAGCAGCTCGGGAGTCCCCGGGTATTTT. It codes for CASSSGVPGYF.

The chain links TRBV30 to TRBJ2-5; D unresolved. The germline V gene encodes CDR1 GTSNPN and CDR2 SVGIG (reference sequence). The CDR3 has 13 residues. Trimming stripped 0 bases from V and 2 bases from J, with 7 bases between. The CDR3 here is CAWSVQAQETQYF. The DNA of the CDR3 is TGTGCCTGGAGTGTTCAAGCACAAGAGACCCAGTACTTC.